The 27 T cell receptor beta chains in this list originate from one sample, sequenced in a study of identical twins. TCRdb processed the 5' RACE reads anew with MiXCR; each CDR3 protein has one entry. Altogether more than 1.5 million distinct CDR3 sequences are present, around 29% being singletons, with the ten largest covering less than 0.35%. Input material: cord blood. The source is a newborn girl in good health.

This clonotype has just a few counts. The chain couples TRBV20-1 to TRBJ1-6; D may be TRBD1 (6 bases). Germline CDR1 DFQATT, CDR2 SNEGSKA (reference sequence). This CDR3 comprises 12 residues. Trimming stripped 3 bases from V and 10 bases from J, with 10 bases between. DNA for the CDR3: TGCAGTGCTAGGGCAGGGGTATCACCCCTCCACTTT. Translating it yields CSARAGVSPLHF.

The V gene is TRBV11-2, the J gene TRBJ2-7, with 12 bases aligning to TRBD2. Germline CDR1 SGHAT, CDR2 FQNNGV. The CDR3 contains 14 residues. Losses at the gene ends were 4 bases for V and 3 bases for J; bases not matched to a gene: 1. CDR3 protein: CASSWTSGDYEQYF. CDR3 in DNA: TGTGCCAGCAGCTGGACTAGCGGGGACTACGAGCAGTACTTC.

This clonotype was seen a few times. The genes are TRBV10-3 and TRBJ2-1; a possible D gene is TRBD2 (7 bases). This CDR3 contains 20 residues. Germline CDR1 is ENHRY and CDR2 is SYGVKD. V was clipped by 11 bases and J by 4 bases, with 36 bases between them. The CDR3 nucleotides read TGTGCCGTCCGACATAGGGGGACCCCCAAGGGAGGGGGGGATTACAATGAGCAGTTCTTC. It specifies CAVRHRGTPKGGGDYNEQFF.

V gene TRBV12-3 or TRBV12-4 combines with J gene TRBJ2-2; no definite D call. This CDR3 region has 15 residues. Deletions cut 2 bases from V and 0 bases from J, with 7 bases between. CDR3 residues: CASSLSVTNTGELFF. DNA of the CDR3: TGTGCCAGCAGTTTATCGGTCACGAACACCGGGGAGCTGTTTTTT.

The gene calls are TRBV27 and TRBJ2-7; D perhaps matches TRBD2 (6 bases). Trimming removed 6 bases from V and 5 bases from J, with 14 bases in between. The CDR3 loop spans 13 amino acids. The germline V gene has CDR1 MNHEY and CDR2 SMNVEV (reference sequence). CDR3 DNA sequence: TGTGCCAGCAGAAATATGGACTACAACGAGCAGTACTTC. Its protein product is CASRNMDYNEQYF.

The chain has TRBV20-1 and TRBJ2-1, with a weak D call TRBD2 (7 bases). V gave up 6 bases and J gave up 7 bases, with 19 bases separating them. The CDR3 loop spans 14 amino acids. Per germline, CDR1 DFQATT and CDR2 SNEGSKA (reference sequence). The CDR3 nucleotides read TGCAGTGCGCCCAGAGGGGGGGCCAGGAATGAGCAGTTCTTC. Its translation: CSAPRGGARNEQFF.

The J gene is TRBJ1-2, the V gene TRBV20-1, with D unresolved. Deletions cut 2 bases from V and 6 bases from J, with 13 bases between. The length of the CDR3 is 13 residues. From germline, CDR1 is DFQATT and CDR2 SNEGSKA (reference sequence). The CDR3 protein is CSARKVDSNGYTF. CDR3 nucleotides: TGCAGTGCTAGAAAGGTCGATTCGAATGGCTACACCTTC.

This clonotype occurred a few times. The CDR3 DNA is TGCAGTGCTAACGGACAGCTAAATTCACCCCTCCACTTT. The encoded protein is CSANGQLNSPLHF. The chain carries TRBV20-1 and TRBJ1-6, with TRBD1 as a possible D gene (6 bases). The CDR3 extends over 13 amino acids. Germline V gives CDR1 DFQATT, CDR2 SNEGSKA (reference sequence). V dropped 4 bases and J dropped 7 bases, with 11 bases sitting between them.

The V gene is TRBV19, the J gene TRBJ2-7, with D unresolved. The CDR3 totals 14 residues. Germline V gene sequence: CDR1 LNHDA, CDR2 SQIVND (reference sequence). The V end was cut by 6 bases, the J end by 0 bases, with 12 bases between. The CDR3 nucleotides are TGTGCCAGTAGCCCTAGTCGTCTCTCCTACGAGCAGTACTTC. Translating gives CASSPSRLSYEQYF.

Written as DNA, the CDR3 is TGTGCCAGCAGCCAAGTTAGACCGAACACCGGGGAGCTGTTTTTT. Translation gives CASSQVRPNTGELFF. The genes are TRBV4-2 and TRBJ2-2; D uncertain. CDR3 length: 15 residues. Germline V gene sequence: CDR1 LGHNA, CDR2 YNFKEQ. V lost 1 base and J 0 bases, leaving 6 bases between the germline ends.

This sequence joins TRBV2 and TRBJ1-5; tentatively, D is TRBD1 (6 bases). V lost 9 bases to trimming and J lost 7 bases, with 19 bases between them. This CDR3 has 14 residues. CDR1 and CDR2 (germline): SNHLY, FYNNEI. The CDR3: CASTRDTRGQPQHF. CDR3 DNA sequence: TGTGCCAGTACCCGGGACACCAGGGGCCAGCCCCAGCATTTT.

The CDR3 loop is CASSLPPSGAYNEQFF. In DNA, the CDR3 is TGTGCCAGCAGCTTACCTCCAAGCGGGGCCTACAATGAGCAGTTCTTC. The chain couples TRBV11-2 to TRBJ2-1; TRBD2 matches 7 bases. J was trimmed by 2 bases and V by 2 bases; bases with no gene match: 6. This CDR3 contains 16 residues. Germline CDR1 is SGHAT and CDR2 is FQNNGV.

This clonotype was seen only once. The chain carries TRBV15 and TRBJ2-5; D possibly corresponds to TRBD2 (5 bases). The CDR3 has 17 residues. Looked up from germline, CDR1 is LNHNV and CDR2 is YYDKDF (reference sequence). V was pared by 2 bases and J by 11 bases, with 27 bases between. CDR3 nucleotide sequence: TGTGCCACCAGCAGAACTATGACTATAGTATACCTTGGGGAGCAGTACTTC. Translating gives CATSRTMTIVYLGEQYF.

This clonotype was detected only a few times. The rearrangement joins TRBV20-1 to TRBJ1-5, with a possible D match to TRBD1 (5 bases). The V and J ends lost 0 bases and 4 bases respectively, with 16 bases between them. The CDR3 runs to 16 residues. Per the germline V gene, CDR1 is DFQATT and CDR2 is SNEGSKA (reference sequence). This CDR3 reads CSARDREGTANQPQHF. DNA of the CDR3: TGCAGTGCTAGAGATCGGGAAGGGACTGCAAATCAGCCCCAGCATTTT.

This clonotype has a handful of counts. The rearrangement joins TRBV20-1 to TRBJ2-7; 11 positions agree with TRBD2. This CDR3 has 15 amino acids. CDR1 is DFQATT, CDR2 SNEGSKA, per germline (reference sequence). V dropped 2 bases and J dropped 3; count of bases not matched to a gene: 6. In DNA form, the CDR3 reads TGCAGTGCTAGAATTTCTAGCGGGAGGATCTACGAGCAGTACTTC. Protein: CSARISSGRIYEQYF.

At least ten counts were recorded for this clonotype. The V and J genes are TRBV27 and TRBJ1-6, with 10 positions matching TRBD1. J gave up 7 bases and V 4 bases, and 1 base lay outside the gene matches. Looked up from germline, CDR1 is MNHEY and CDR2 is SMNVEV (reference sequence). The CDR3 is 14 residues long. Here the CDR3 reads CASSSDRGNSPLHF. The CDR3 bases are TGTGCCAGCAGTTCGGACAGGGGGAATTCACCCCTCCACTTT.

This clonotype has more than one count but fewer than ten. This rearrangement joins TRBV5-1 to TRBJ2-3; TRBD2 might be the D (6 bases). The germline V and J ends were trimmed by 2 bases and 1 base, with 8 bases remaining between them. Germline V gene sequence: CDR1 SGHRS, CDR2 YFSETQ. The CDR3 extends over 14 amino acids. The CDR3 is CASSFWEGTDTQYF. DNA of the CDR3: TGCGCCAGCAGCTTCTGGGAGGGCACAGATACGCAGTATTTT.

The chain is built from TRBV30 and TRBJ1-5, with 7 bases aligning to TRBD1. Germline CDR1 and CDR2: GTSNPN and SVGIG (reference sequence). This CDR3 has 14 residues. V was clipped by 0 bases and J by 4 bases; unmatched bases: 3. CDR3 in amino acids: CAWSVDRENQPQHF. CDR3 coding DNA: TGTGCCTGGAGTGTAGACAGGGAAAATCAGCCCCAGCATTTT.

This clonotype has just a few counts. This sequence joins TRBV19 and TRBJ1-2, with D perhaps matching TRBD1 (6 bases). Deletions cut 1 base from V and 3 bases from J, with 12 bases between. Germline V gene lookup returns CDR1 LNHDA and CDR2 SQIVND (reference sequence). The CDR3 spans 15 residues. The CDR3 DNA follows: TGTGCCAGTAGTATAGCTGGACAGCCCCACTATGGCTACACCTTC. Encoded protein: CASSIAGQPHYGYTF.

The chain recombines TRBV10-3 with TRBJ1-5; tentative D call: TRBD1 (6 bases). Trimming left V 5 bases short and J 5 bases short, with 13 bases between. The CDR3 totals 14 residues. The germline V gene has CDR1 ENHRY and CDR2 SYGVKD. CDR3 bases: TGTGCCATCAGTAGACTGGGGGGCGATCAGCCCCAGCATTTT. This codes for CAISRLGGDQPQHF.

The CDR3 is CASSAGAQPKNIQYF. Written as DNA, the CDR3 is TGTGCCAGCAGTGCGGGGGCGCAGCCCAAAAACATTCAGTACTTC. The chain has TRBV2 and TRBJ2-4, with D possibly being TRBD1 or TRBD2 (6 bases each). The germline V and J ends were trimmed by 4 bases and 2 bases, with 12 bases remaining between them. CDR1 SNHLY and CDR2 FYNNEI come from the germline V gene. The CDR3 totals 15 residues.

This clonotype turned up a few times. The chain employs TRBV21-1 and TRBJ2-1. TRBV21-1 counts as a pseudogene. The CDR3 is 15 residues long. DNA of the CDR3: TGTGCCAGCAGCAATGGCTTTCATACCTACAATGAGCAGTTCTTC. Translating it yields CASSNGFHTYNEQFF.

This clonotype appeared a few times. The genes are TRBV9 and TRBJ2-3; D is possibly TRBD2 (5 bases). The V gene lost 0 bases and the J gene lost 6 bases, with 11 bases spanning the gap. CDR3 length: 14 amino acids. Per germline, CDR1 SGDLS and CDR2 YYNGEE. The CDR3 loop reads CASSVGLAEDTQYF. In DNA form, the CDR3 reads TGTGCCAGCAGCGTAGGGCTAGCTGAGGATACGCAGTATTTT.

The chain combines TRBV18 with TRBJ1-2; D possibly corresponds to TRBD1 (5 bases). This CDR3 is built from 14 residues. Trimming pared 3 bases from V and 4 bases from J, leaving 12 bases between. In germline, CDR1 is KGHSH, CDR2 LQKENI. The CDR3 loop is CASSPLDTIYGYTF. CDR3 bases: TGTGCCAGCTCACCCCTGGACACTATCTATGGCTACACCTTC. Full variable domain (remainder filled in from reference TRBV18 and TRBJ1-2): NAGVMQNPRHLVRRRGQEARLRCSPMKGHSHVYWYRQLPEEGLKFMVYLQKENIIDESGMPKERFSAEFPKEGPSILRIQQVVRGDSAAYFCASSPLDTIYGYTFGSGTRLTVV.

The chain is built from TRBV14 and TRBJ1-3, with 9 nucleotides matching TRBD1. V lost 4 bases and J lost 4; bases outside the gene matches: 5. Germline CDR1 and CDR2: SGHDN and FVKESK. The CDR3 is made up of 15 amino acids. This CDR3 is CASSPGQGIGNTIYF. CDR3 DNA sequence: TGTGCCAGCAGCCCAGGACAGGGGATAGGAAACACCATATATTTT.

The gene calls are TRBV28 and TRBJ2-3, with 10 bases aligning to TRBD1. The CDR3 consists of 15 residues. V lost 6 bases, J lost 5 bases, and 8 bases stayed unmatched. Germline values: CDR1 MDHEN, CDR2 SYDVKM. Written as DNA, the CDR3 is TGTGCCAGCAGCCCTGACAGGGGGCGCAGAGATACGCAGTATTTT. Translating it yields CASSPDRGRRDTQYF.

The rearrangement uses TRBV12-3 or TRBV12-4 and TRBJ2-5; unclear D gene. The CDR3 runs 14 residues. Trimming cost V 1 base and J 3 bases, with 9 bases left between them. CDR3 protein: CASSLGTLKETQYF. Here the CDR3 DNA reads TGTGCCAGCAGTTTAGGGACCCTAAAAGAGACCCAGTACTTC.